This record looks at one T cell receptor beta chain sequence and its context. This entry comes from a study of Ad26.COV2.S vaccination and SARS-CoV-2 variants. As for the study in general: Donor participated within the Ad26.COV2.S arm of the COV1001 trial.

Treatment specified: 19 received Ad26.COV2.S at low or high dose, single or two shots; a few received placebo; per-sample allocation not given. Material that was analyzed had been drawn on day 63 after the first vaccine or placebo injection. An adult donor aged 18-55 years was enrolled in Boston. The method was immunoSEQ multiplex PCR; TCRdb's version includes in-frame clones alone and lacks a portion of them. The sample consists of roughly 390,000 clones, 70% to 90% of them appearing once. Trimming pared 4 bases from V and 2 bases from J, leaving 9 bases between. CDR3 length equals 14 residues. In germline, CDR1 is LNHNV, CDR2 YYDKDF (reference sequence).

Here the sequenced sample was peripheral blood, taken in a trial of Ad26.COV2.S vaccine versus placebo. This receptor was obtained from a person aged 18-60 years who received the Ad26.COV2.S COVID-19 vaccine or a placebo. The J gene is TRBJ2-1, the V gene TRBV15; D assignment may be TRBD1 or TRBD2 (5 bases each). The CDR3 DNA is TGTGCCACCAGCACAGGGACGGCCTACAATGAGCAGTTCTTC. Protein: CATSTGTAYNEQFF.